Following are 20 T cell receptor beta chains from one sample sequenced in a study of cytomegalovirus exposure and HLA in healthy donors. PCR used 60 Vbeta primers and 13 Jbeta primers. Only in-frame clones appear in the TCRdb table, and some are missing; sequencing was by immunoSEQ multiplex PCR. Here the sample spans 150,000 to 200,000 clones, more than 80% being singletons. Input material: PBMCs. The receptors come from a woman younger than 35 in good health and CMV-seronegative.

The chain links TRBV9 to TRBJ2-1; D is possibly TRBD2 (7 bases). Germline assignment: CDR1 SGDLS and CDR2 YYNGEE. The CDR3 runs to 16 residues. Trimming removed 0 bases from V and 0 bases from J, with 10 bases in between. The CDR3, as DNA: TGTGCCAGCAGCGTAGTAGGGGGGGGCTCCTACAATGAGCAGTTCTTC. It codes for CASSVVGGGSYNEQFF. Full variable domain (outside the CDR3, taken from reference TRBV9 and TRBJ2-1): DSGVTQTPKHLITATGQRVTLRCSPRSGDLSVYWYQQSLDQGLQFLIQYYNGEERAKGNILERFSAQQFPDLHSELNLSSLELGDSALYFCASSVVGGGSYNEQFFGPGTRLTVL.

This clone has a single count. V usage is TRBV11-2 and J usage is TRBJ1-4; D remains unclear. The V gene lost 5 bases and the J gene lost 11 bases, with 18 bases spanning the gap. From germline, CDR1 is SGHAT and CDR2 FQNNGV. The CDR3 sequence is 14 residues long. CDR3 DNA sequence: TGTGCCAGCAGCCCGCATGGTTCCGCGCGGAAACTGTTTTTT. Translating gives CASSPHGSARKLFF.

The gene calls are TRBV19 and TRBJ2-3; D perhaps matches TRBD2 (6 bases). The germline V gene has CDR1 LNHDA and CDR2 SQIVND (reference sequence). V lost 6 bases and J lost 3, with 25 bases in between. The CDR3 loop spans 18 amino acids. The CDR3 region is CASSPGLNLEDSTDTQYF. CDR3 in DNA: TGTGCCAGTAGCCCGGGACTCAATTTAGAGGACTCGACAGATACGCAGTATTTT. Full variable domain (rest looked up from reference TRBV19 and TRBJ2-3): DGGITQSPKYLFRKEGQNVTLSCEQNLNHDAMYWYRQDPGQGLRLIYYSQIVNDFQKGDIAEGYSVSREKKESFPLTVTSAQKNPTAFYLCASSPGLNLEDSTDTQYFGPGTRLTVL.

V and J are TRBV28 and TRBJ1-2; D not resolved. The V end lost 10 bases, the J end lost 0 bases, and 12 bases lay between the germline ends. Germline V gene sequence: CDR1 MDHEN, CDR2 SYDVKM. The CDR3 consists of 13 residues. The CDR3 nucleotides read TGTGCCACCAGAGTTCTAGCTAACTATGGCTACACCTTC. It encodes CATRVLANYGYTF.

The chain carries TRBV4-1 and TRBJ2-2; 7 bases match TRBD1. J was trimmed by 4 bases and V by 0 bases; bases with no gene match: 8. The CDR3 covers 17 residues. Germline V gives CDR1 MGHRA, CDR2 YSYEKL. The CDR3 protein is CASSQDPNRGFTGELFF. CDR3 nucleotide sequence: TGCGCCAGCAGCCAAGATCCGAACAGGGGCTTCACCGGGGAGCTGTTTTTT.

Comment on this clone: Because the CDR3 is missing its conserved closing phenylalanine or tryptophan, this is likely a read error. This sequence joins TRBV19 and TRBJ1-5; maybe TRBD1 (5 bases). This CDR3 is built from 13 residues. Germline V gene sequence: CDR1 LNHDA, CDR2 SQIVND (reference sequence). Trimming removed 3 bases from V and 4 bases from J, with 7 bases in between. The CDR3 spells CASSMNRNQPQHL. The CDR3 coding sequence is TGTGCCAGTAGTATGAACAGGAATCAGCCCCAGCATCTT.

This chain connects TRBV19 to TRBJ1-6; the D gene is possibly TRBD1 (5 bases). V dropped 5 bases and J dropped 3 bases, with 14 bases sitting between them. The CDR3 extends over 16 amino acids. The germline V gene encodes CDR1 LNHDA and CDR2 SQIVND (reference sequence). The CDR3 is CASSSTGQGYNSPLHF. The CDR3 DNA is TGTGCCAGTAGTTCGACTGGGCAGGGCTATAATTCACCCCTCCACTTT.

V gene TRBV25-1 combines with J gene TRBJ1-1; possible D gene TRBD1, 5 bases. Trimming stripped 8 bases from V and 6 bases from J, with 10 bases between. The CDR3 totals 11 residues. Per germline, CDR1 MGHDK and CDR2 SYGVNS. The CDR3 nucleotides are TGTGCCAGCGGTCAGGGTCCTGAAGCTTTCTTT. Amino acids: CASGQGPEAFF.

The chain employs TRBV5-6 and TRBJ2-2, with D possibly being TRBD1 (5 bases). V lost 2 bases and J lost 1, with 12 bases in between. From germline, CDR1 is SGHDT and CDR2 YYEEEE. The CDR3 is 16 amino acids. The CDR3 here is CASSFGQGKNTGELFF. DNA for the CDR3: TGTGCCAGCAGCTTTGGCCAGGGAAAGAACACCGGGGAGCTGTTTTTT. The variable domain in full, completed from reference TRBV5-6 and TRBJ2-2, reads DAGVTQSPTHLIKTRGQQVTLRCSPKSGHDTVSWYQQALGQGPQFIFQYYEEEERQRGNFPDRFSGHQFPNYSSELNVNALLLGDSALYLCASSFGQGKNTGELFFGEGSRLTVL.

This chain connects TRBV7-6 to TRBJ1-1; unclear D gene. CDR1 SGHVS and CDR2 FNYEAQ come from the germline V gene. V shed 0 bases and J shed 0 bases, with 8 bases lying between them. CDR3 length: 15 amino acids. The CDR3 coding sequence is TGTGCCAGCAGCTTAGCCTCCAGGCTGAACACTGAAGCTTTCTTT. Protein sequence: CASSLASRLNTEAFF. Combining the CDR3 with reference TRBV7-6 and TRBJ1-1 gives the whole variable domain GAGVSQSPRYKVTKRGQDVALRCDPISGHVSLYWYRQALGQGPEFLTYFNYEAQQDKSGLPNDRFSAERPEGSISTLTIQRTEQRDSAMYRCASSLASRLNTEAFFGQGTRLTVV.

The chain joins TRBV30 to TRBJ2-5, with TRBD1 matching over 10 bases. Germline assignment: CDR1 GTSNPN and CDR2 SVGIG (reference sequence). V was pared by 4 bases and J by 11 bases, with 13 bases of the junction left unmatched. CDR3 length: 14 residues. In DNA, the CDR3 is TGTGCCTGGACTTCCGGGACAGGGGCCCACGGGCAGTACTTC. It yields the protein CAWTSGTGAHGQYF.

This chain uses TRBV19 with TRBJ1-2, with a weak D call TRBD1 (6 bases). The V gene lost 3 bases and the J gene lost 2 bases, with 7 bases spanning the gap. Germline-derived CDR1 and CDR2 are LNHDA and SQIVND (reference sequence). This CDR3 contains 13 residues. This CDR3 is CASSIRGNYGYTF. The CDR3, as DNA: TGTGCCAGTAGTATTAGGGGGAACTATGGCTACACCTTC.

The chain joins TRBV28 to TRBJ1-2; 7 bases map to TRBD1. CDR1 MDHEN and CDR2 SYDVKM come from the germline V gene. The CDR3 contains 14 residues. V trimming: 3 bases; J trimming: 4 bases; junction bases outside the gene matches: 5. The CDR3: CASSFDRESYGYTF. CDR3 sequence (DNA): TGTGCCAGCAGTTTTGACAGGGAGAGCTATGGCTACACCTTC.

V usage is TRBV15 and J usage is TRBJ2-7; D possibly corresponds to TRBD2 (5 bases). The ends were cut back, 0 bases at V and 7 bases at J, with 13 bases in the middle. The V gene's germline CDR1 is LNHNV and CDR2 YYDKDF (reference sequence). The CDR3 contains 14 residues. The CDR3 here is CATSRDEGPGEQYF. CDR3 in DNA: TGTGCCACCAGCAGAGACGAGGGCCCCGGTGAGCAGTACTTC.

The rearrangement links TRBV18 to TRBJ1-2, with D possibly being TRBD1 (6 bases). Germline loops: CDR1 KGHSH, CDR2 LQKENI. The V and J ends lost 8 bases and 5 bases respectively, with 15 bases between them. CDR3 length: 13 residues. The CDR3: CASRETGLYGYTF. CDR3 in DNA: TGTGCCAGCCGAGAGACAGGCCTATATGGCTACACCTTC.

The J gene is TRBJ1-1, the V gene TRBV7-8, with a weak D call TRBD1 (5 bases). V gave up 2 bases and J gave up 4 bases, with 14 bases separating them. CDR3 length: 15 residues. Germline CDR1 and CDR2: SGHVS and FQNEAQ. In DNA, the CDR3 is TGTGCCAGCAGCTTACCCCCCGGGGGAGGCACTGAAGCTTTCTTT. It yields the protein CASSLPPGGGTEAFF.

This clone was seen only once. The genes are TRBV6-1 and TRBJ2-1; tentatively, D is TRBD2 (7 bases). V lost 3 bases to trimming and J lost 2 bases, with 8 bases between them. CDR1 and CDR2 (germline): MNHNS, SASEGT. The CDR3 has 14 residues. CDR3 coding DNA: TGTGCCAGCAGTGAGGGGGGGCCCTACAATGAGCAGTTCTTC. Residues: CASSEGGPYNEQFF.

The CDR3 region has the DNA TGTGCCAGCAGTTACGGTCGGGGGAGTAACCAAGAGACCCAGTACTTC. This sequence encodes CASSYGRGSNQETQYF. The rearrangement joins TRBV6-6 to TRBJ2-5; possibly TRBD2 for D (6 bases). Germline V lookup: CDR1 MNHNY, CDR2 SVGAGI (reference sequence). V was cut by 2 bases and J by 0 bases, with 13 bases left in between. The CDR3 length is 16 residues.

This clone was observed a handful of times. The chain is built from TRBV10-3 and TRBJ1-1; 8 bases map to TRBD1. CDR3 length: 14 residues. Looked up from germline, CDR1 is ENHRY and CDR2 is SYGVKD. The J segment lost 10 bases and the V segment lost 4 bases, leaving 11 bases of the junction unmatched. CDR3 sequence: CAISVSQGEVRAFF. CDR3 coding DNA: TGTGCCATCAGTGTCTCACAGGGGGAGGTGAGAGCTTTCTTT.

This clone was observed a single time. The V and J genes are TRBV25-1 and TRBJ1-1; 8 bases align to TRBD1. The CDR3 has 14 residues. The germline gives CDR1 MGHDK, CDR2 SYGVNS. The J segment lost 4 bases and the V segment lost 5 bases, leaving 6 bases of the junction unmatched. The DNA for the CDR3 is TGTGCCAGCAGTCCAGACAGGGGAGGCACTGAAGCTTTCTTT. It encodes CASSPDRGGTEAFF.